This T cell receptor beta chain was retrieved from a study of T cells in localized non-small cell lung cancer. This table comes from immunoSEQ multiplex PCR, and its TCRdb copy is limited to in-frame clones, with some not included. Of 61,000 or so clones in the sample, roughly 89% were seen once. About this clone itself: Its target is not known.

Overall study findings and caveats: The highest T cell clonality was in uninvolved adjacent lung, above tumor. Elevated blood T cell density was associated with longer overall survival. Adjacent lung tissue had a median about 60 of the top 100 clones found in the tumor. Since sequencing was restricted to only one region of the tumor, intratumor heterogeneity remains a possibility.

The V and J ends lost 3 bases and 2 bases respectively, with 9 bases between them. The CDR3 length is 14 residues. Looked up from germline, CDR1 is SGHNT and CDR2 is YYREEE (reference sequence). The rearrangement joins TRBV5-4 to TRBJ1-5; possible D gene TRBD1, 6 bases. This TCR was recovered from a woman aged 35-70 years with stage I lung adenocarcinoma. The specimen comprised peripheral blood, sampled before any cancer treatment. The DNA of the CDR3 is TGTGCCAGCAGCTCACAGGGTGGCAATCAGCCCCAGCATTTT. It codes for CASSSQGGNQPQHF.